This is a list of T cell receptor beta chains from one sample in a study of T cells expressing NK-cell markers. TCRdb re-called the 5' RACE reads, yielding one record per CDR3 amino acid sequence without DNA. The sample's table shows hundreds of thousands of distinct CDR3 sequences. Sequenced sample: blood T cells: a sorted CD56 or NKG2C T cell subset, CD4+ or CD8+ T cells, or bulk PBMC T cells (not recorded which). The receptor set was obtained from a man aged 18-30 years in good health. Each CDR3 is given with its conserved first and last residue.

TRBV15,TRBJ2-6,CATSSRQTGANVLTF
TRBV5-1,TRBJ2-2,CASSLVSGSWELFF
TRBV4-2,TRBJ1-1,CASSQRTGENTEAFF
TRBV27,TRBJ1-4,CASSSPPLPNEKLFF
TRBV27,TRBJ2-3,CASSWSAGGDTQYF
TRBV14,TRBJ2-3,CASSQKLGLDGSTDTQYF
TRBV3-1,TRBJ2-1,CASSHVWNEQFF
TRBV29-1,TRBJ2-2,CSARDGRDRGELFF
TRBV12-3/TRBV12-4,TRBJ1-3,CASRRTGSRSGNTIYF
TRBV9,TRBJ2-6,CASVTNSGANVLTF
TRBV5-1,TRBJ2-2,CASRAWRTGELFF
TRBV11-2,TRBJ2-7,CASSLLPGGLYEQYF
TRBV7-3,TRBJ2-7,CASSLGTGGFYEQYF
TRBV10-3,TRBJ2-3,CAITGTGSADTQYF
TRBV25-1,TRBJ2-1,CATQGVHLDEQFF
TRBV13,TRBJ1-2,CASSLGGVANYGYTF
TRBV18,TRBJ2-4,CASSPPGRNKNIQYF
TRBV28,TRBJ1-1,CASSPGTDDVAFF
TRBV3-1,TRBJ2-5,CASSQDVQETQYF
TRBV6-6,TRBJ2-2,CASSYPLFGELFF
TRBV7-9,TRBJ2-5,CARGPFQETQYF
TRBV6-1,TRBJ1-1,CASYGINTEAFF
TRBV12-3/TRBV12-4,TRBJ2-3,CASSLGLPGPDTQYF
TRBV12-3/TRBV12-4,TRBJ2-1,CASSSPGPQRAWNEQFF
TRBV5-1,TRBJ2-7,CASRGAIGSYEQYF
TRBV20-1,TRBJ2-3,CSAEGLGISTDTQYF
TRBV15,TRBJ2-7,CATSRDLASGPYEQYF
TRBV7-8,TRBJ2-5,CASSRTDEREPQETQYF
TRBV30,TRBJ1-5,CAWADGGEPQHF
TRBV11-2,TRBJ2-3,CASSSTGGSQTDTQYF
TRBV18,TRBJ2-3,CASSPQRRLSDTQYF
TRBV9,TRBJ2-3,CASSVGTSGVTDTQYF
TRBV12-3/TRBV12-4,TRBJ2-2,CASSRRPGELFF
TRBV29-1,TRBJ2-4,CSASVLAKNIQYF
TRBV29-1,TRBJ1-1,CSVVLWGQGRRAFF
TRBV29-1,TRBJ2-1,CSVGLGQRGYNEQFF
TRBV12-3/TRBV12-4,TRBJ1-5,CASSLPTGTTNQPQHF
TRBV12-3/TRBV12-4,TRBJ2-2,CASRDRQGRTGELFF
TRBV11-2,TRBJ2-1,CASSWGGGAIIVEQFF
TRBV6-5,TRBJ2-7,CASGQGVHEQYF
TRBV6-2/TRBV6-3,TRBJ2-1,CASSYSSLTNEQFF
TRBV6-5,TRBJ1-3,CASISAGSSGNTIYF
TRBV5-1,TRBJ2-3,CASSLASISTDTQYF
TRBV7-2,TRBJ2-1,CASSLARTSGSSYNEQFF
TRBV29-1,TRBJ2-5,CSVEGLADQGVETQYF
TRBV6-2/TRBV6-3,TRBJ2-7,CASSFARSYEQYF